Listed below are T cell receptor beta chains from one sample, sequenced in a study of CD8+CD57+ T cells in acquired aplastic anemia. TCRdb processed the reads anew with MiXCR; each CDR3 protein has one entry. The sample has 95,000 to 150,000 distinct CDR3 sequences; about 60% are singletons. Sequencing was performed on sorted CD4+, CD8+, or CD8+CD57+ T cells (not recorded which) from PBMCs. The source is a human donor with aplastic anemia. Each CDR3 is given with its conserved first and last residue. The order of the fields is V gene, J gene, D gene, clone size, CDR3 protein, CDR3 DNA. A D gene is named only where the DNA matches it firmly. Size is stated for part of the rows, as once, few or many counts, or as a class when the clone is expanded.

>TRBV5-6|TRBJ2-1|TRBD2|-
CASSMGLAGMDEQSF
TGTGCCAGCAGCATGGGACTAGCGGGGATGGATGAGCAGTCCTTC
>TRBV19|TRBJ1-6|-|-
CASSLQIYNSPLHF
TGTGCCAGTAGTTTGCAGATCTATAATTCACCCCTCCACTTT
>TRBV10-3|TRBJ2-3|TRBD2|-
CAISIFGLAGGSDTQYF
TGTGCCATCAGCATATTTGGACTAGCGGGAGGGTCAGATACGCAGTATTTT
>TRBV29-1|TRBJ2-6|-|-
CSVGKGQPSGANVLTF
TGCAGCGTTGGTAAGGGTCAGCCCTCTGGGGCCAACGTCCTGACTTTC
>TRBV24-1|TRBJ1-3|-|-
CATSESGNTIYF
TGTGCCACCAGTGAAAGCGGAAACACCATATATTTT
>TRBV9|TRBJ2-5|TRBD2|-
CASSAPVGTRAQYF
TGTGCCAGCAGCGCTCCGGTAGGGACTAGGGCCCAGTACTTC
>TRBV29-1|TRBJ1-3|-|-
CSVSYSGNTIYF
TGCAGCGTTTCTTACTCTGGAAACACCATATATTTT
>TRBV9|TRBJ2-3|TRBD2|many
CASSVELAGTDTQYF
TGTGCCAGCAGCGTAGAACTAGCGGGCACAGATACGCAGTATTTT
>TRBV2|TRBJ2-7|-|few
CASSEQGNSYEQYF
TGTGCCAGCAGTGAGCAGGGGAATTCCTACGAGCAGTACTTC
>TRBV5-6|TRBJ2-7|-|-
CASSPVRGLEQYF
TGTGCCAGCAGTCCGGTTAGGGGTCTCGAGCAGTACTTC
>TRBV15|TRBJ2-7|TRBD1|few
CATSGQGNYYEQYF
TGTGCCACCAGCGGACAGGGAAATTATTACGAGCAGTACTTC
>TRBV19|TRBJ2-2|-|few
CASSIYNQATGELFF
TGTGCCAGTAGTATTTACAACCAAGCCACCGGGGAGCTGTTTTTT
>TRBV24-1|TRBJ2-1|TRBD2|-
CATSQLLRGASEQFF
TGTGCCACCAGTCAACTACTGCGGGGGGCGTCCGAGCAGTTCTTC
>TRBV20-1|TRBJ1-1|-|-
CSAGGGADTEAFF
TGCAGTGCCGGGGGGGGGGCTGACACTGAAGCTTTCTTT
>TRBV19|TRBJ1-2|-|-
CASRGSEILNYGYTF
TGTGCCAGTAGAGGCAGTGAAATCCTAAACTATGGCTACACCTTC
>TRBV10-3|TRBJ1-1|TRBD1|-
CAISGRDRDYTEAFF
TGTGCCATCAGTGGGCGGGACAGGGACTACACTGAAGCTTTCTTT
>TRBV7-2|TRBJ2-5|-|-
CASSPPRTVGETQYF
TGTGCCAGCAGTCCTCCGCGTACAGTGGGTGAGACCCAGTACTTC
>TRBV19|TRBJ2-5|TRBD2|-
CASRVETGGAQYF
TGTGCCAGCAGGGTAGAAACGGGGGGGGCACAGTACTTC
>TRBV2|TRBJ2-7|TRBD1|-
CASSEGRGPGEQYF
TGTGCCAGCAGTGAGGGCAGGGGGCCGGGGGAGCAGTACTTC
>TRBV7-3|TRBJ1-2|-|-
CASSLTAGEGYTF
TGTGCCAGCAGCTTAACGGCAGGGGAAGGCTACACCTTC
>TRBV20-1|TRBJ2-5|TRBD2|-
CSARSGARGGETQYF
TGCAGTGCTAGGAGCGGGGCGCGGGGCGGGGAGACCCAGTACTTC
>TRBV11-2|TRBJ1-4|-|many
CASRAAGLNEKLFF
TGTGCCAGCAGGGCCGCAGGCCTTAATGAAAAACTGTTTTTT
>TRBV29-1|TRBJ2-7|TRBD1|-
CSVSDRGFYEQYF
TGCAGCGTCTCGGACAGGGGATTCTACGAGCAGTACTTC
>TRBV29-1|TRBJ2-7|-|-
CSVEDSSTYEQYF
TGCAGCGTTGAAGATTCTAGCACCTACGAGCAGTACTTC
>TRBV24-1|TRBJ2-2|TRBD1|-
CATRGTVNTGELFF
TGTGCCACCCGAGGGACAGTGAACACCGGGGAGCTGTTTTTT